This T cell receptor (beta chain) was observed in a study of cytomegalovirus exposure and HLA in healthy donors. For the study at large: Out of roughly 170 million T cells, an earlier analysis found fewer than 140 million unique TCR beta sequences in total. Notes on the study in general: Follow-up analysis seemed to connect common viral pathogens with several of the most significant clusters identified. Follow-up analysis later connected one missense variant in DCLRE1C with trimming of TCR beta V- and J-genes. Sequencing artifact likely explains a cluster of highly shared sequence variants.

Remarks on this clone: The antigen is not known.

This CDR3 is built from 15 residues. Germline assignment: CDR1 MNHNS and CDR2 SASEGT. V was trimmed by 2 bases and J by 0 bases, leaving 7 bases between them. Primers for the PCR totalled 60 Vbeta and 13 Jbeta. Clones were read by immunoSEQ multiplex PCR, and TCRdb kept only the in-frame ones, dropping some. The table for this sample gives 70,000 or so clones. This chain joins TRBV6-1 and TRBJ1-4, with no clear D. This TCR came from a man aged 35 to 55 in good health and CMV-seronegative. Material: PBMCs. The CDR3: CASSELAATNEKLFF. The CDR3 nucleotides read TGTGCCAGCAGTGAACTGGCAGCAACTAATGAAAAACTGTTTTTT.